The entry below gives a single TCR beta chain sequence along with its context. The sample is drawn from a study of technical replicates of blood from several donors. Repertoires were generated with immunoSEQ multiplex PCR, while TCRdb's copy carries only in-frame clones and drops some. The sample shows 95,000 or so clones, approximately 95% of them seen only once. The germline V gene has CDR1 MNHEY and CDR2 SMNVEV (reference sequence). The V gene lost 4 bases and the J gene lost 2 bases, with 12 bases spanning the gap. The CDR3 is 14 amino acids. Sequenced material: T cells isolated from PBMCs. The source is a human donor in good health. The chain recombines TRBV27 with TRBJ2-7, with a weak D call TRBD2 (6 bases). DNA of the CDR3: TGTGCCAGCAGTTCCCTGGGGGGAACCTACGAGCAGTACTTC. Protein product: CASSSLGGTYEQYF.